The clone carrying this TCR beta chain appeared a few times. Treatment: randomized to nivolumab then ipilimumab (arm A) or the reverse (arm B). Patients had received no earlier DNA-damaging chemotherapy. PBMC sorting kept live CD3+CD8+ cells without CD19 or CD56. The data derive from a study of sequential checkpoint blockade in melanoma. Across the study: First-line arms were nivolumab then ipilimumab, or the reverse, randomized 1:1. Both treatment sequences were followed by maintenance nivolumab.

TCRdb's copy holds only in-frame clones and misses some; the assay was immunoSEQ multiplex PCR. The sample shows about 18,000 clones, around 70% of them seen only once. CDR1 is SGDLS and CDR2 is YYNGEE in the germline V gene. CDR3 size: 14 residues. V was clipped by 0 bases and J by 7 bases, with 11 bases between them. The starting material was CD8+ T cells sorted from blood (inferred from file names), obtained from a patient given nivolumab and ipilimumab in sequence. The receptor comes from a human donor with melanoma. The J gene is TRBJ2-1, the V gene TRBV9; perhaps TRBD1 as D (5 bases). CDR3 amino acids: CASSVGQNFNEQFF. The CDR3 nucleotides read TGTGCCAGCAGCGTAGGACAGAATTTTAATGAGCAGTTCTTC.